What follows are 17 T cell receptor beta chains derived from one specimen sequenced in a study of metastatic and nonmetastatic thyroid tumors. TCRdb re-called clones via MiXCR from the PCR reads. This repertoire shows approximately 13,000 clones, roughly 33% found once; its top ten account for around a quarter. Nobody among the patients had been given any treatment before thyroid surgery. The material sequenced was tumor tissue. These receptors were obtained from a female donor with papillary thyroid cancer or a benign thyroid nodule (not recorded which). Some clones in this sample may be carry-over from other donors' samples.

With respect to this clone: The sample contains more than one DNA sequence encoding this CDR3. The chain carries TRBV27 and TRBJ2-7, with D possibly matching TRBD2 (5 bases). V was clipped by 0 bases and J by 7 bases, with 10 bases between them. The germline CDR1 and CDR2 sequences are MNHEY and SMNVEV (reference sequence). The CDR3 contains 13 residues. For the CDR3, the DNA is TGTGCCAGCAGTTTATCCCACCGGACTGAGCAGTACTTC. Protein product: CASSLSHRTEQYF.

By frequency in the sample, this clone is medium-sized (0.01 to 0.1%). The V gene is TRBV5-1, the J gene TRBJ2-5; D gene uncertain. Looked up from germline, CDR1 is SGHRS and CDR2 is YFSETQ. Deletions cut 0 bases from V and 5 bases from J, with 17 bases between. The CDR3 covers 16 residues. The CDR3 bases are TGCGCCAGCAGCTTGGGGGCAAGGGTTGTCTCGGAGACCCAGTACTTC. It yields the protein CASSLGARVVSETQYF.

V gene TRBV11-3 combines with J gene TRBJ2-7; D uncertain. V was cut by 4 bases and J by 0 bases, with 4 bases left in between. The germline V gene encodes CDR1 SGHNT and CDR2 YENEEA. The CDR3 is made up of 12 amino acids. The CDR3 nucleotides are TGTGCCAGCAGCTCCAGCTCCTACGAGCAGTACTTC. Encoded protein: CASSSSSYEQYF.

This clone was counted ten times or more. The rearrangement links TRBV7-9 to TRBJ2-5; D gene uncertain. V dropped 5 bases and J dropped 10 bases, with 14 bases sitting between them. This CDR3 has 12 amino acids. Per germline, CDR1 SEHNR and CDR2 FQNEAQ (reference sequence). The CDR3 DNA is TGTGCCAGCAGCCTAAACACGCATCTCCAGTACTTC. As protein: CASSLNTHLQYF.

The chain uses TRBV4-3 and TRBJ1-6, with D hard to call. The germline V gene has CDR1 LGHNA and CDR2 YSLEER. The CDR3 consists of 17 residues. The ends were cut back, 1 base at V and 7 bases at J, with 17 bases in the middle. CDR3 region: CASSQGGLRPKNSPLHF. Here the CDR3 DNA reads TGCGCCAGCAGCCAAGGAGGGTTGCGTCCGAAGAATTCACCCCTCCACTTT.

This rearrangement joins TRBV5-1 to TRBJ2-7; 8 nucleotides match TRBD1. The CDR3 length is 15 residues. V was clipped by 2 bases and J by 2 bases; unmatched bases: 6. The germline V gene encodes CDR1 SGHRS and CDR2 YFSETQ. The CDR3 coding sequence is TGCGCCAGCAGCTTACGCGGGACAGGTGCCTACGAGCAGTACTTC. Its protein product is CASSLRGTGAYEQYF.

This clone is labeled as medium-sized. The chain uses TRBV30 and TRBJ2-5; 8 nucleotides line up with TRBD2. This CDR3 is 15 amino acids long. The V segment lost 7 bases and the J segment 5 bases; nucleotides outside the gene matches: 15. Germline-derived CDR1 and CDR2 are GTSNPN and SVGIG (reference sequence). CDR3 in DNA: TGTGCCTTGTGCGTCAGCGGGAGAGTATTGGAGACCCAGTACTTC. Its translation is CALCVSGRVLETQYF.

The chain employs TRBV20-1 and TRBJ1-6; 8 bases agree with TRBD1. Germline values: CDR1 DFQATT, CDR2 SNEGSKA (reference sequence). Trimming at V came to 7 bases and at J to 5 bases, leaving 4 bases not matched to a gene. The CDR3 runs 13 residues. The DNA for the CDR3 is TGCAGTGGCAGGACAGGGAATAATTCACCCCTCCACTTT. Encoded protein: CSGRTGNNSPLHF.

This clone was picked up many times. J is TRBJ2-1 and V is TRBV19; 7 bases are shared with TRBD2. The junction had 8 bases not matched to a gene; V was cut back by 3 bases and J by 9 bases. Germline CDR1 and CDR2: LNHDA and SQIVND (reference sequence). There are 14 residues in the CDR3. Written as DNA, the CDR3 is TGTGCCAGTAGTATTGGAGGGAGGGACGGTGAGCAGTTCTTC. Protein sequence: CASSIGGRDGEQFF.

The CDR3 region has the DNA TGTGCCAGCACACGATCCTATGGCTACACCTTC. It yields the protein CASTRSYGYTF. This rearrangement joins TRBV6-1 to TRBJ1-2; D unresolved. Trimming took 7 bases from V and 4 from J, leaving 7 bases between them. This CDR3 spans 11 amino acids. Germline V gene sequence: CDR1 MNHNS, CDR2 SASEGT.

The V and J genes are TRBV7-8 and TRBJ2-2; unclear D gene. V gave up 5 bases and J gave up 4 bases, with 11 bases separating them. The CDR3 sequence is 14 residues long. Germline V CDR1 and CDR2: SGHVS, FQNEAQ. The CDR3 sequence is CASSKGRVTGELFF. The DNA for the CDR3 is TGTGCCAGCAGCAAAGGGCGTGTCACCGGGGAGCTGTTTTTT.

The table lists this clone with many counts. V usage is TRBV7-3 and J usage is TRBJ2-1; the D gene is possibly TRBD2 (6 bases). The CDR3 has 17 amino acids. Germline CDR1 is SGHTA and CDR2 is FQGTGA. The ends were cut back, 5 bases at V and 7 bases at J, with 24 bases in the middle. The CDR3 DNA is TGTGCCAGCAGCCCCGCCTCGGATCGATGGGAGGTTAATGAGCAGTTCTTC. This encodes CASSPASDRWEVNEQFF.

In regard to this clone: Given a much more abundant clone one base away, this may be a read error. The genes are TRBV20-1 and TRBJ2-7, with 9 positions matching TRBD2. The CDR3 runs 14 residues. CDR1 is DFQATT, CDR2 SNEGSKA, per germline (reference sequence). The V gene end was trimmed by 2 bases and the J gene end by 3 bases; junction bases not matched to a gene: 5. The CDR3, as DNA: TGCAGTGCTAGAACCTGGACTAGCGACTACGAGCAGTACTTC. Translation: CSARTWTSDYEQYF.

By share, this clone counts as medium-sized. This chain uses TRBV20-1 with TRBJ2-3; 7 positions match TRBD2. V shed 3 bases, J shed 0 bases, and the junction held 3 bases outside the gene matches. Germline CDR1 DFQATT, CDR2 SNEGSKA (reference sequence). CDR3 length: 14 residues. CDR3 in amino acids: CSASPGRSTDTQYF. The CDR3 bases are TGCAGTGCTAGCCCCGGGAGGAGCACAGATACGCAGTATTTT.

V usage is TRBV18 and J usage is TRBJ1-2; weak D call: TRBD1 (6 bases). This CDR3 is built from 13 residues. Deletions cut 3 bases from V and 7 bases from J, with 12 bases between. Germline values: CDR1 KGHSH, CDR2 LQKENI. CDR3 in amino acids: CASSPTGIRGYTF. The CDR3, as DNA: TGTGCCAGCTCACCTACAGGGATTCGTGGCTACACCTTC.

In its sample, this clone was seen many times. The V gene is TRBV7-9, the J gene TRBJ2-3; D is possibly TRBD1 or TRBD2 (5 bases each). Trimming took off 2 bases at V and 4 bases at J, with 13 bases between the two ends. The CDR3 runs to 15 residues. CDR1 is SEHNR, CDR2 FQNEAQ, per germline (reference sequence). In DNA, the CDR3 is TGTGCCAGCAGCTTAATGGGGACCCCAGCAGATACGCAGTATTTT. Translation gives CASSLMGTPADTQYF.

The CDR3 coding sequence is TGCAGTGCTAGCGAAGGAATAGCGGGAGGGCTTTTCTTC. Translating gives CSASEGIAGGLFF. This chain links TRBV20-1 with TRBJ2-1; 11 bases map to TRBD2. The germline V gene has CDR1 DFQATT and CDR2 SNEGSKA (reference sequence). The CDR3 is 13 amino acids. The V gene end was trimmed by 3 bases and the J gene end by 16 bases; junction bases not matched to a gene: 11.